The 26 T cell receptor beta chains below all came from one sample that was sequenced in a study of OX40 agonist ivuxolimab in advanced cancers. Sequencing was performed with immunoSEQ multiplex PCR; in TCRdb, only in-frame clones are kept and a portion is missing. The data contain about 55,000 clones, around three quarters of them singletons. The source material was CD4+ or CD8+ T cells sorted from blood, sampled in a trial of the OX40 agonist ivuxolimab. The source of these receptors is an adult with an advanced solid tumor such as melanoma, head and neck, liver or kidney cancer.

This sequence joins TRBV5-1 and TRBJ1-5; D may be TRBD1 (5 bases). Trimming took 0 bases from V and 7 from J, leaving 14 bases between them. Germline CDR1 is SGHRS and CDR2 is YFSETQ. This CDR3 is built from 15 residues. The CDR3 here is CASSLAGGEEQPQHF. CDR3 nucleotide sequence: TGCGCCAGCAGCTTGGCGGGGGGAGAAGAACAGCCCCAGCATTTT.

The gene calls are TRBV28 and TRBJ2-3, with 12 bases that match TRBD2. CDR1 MDHEN and CDR2 SYDVKM come from the germline V gene. Germline trimming cut 4 bases from V and 4 bases from J; bases unmatched to any gene: 3. This CDR3 comprises 15 residues. CDR3 residues: CASSSLAGGPDTQYF. In nucleotides, the CDR3 is TGTGCCAGCAGTTCTCTAGCGGGAGGGCCAGATACGCAGTATTTT. Variable domain in full (rest from reference TRBV28 and TRBJ2-3): DVKVTQSSRYLVKRTGEKVFLECVQDMDHENMFWYRQDPGLGLRLIYFSYDVKMKEKGDIPEGYSVSREKKERFSLILESASTNQTSMYLCASSSLAGGPDTQYFGPGTRLTVL.

This clone was picked up a small number of times. The chain has TRBV6-6 and TRBJ2-3; the match to TRBD2 covers 7 bases. The V and J ends lost 2 bases and 4 bases, in that order; junction bases with no gene match: 3. The CDR3 is made up of 14 amino acids. Germline V gene data show CDR1 as MNHNY and CDR2 as SVGAGI (reference sequence). CDR3 in amino acids: CASSYGGSSDTQYF. CDR3 in DNA: TGTGCCAGCAGTTACGGCGGGAGTTCAGATACGCAGTATTTT.

The chain is built from TRBV9 and TRBJ2-1; unclear D gene. Trimming stripped 1 base from V and 0 bases from J, with 14 bases between. CDR3 size: 17 residues. Germline assignment: CDR1 SGDLS and CDR2 YYNGEE. The CDR3 region has the DNA TGTGCCAGCAGCGTAACGTCTCAGCCGTCCTCCTACAATGAGCAGTTCTTC. The encoded protein is CASSVTSQPSSYNEQFF.

V usage is TRBV7-2 and J usage is TRBJ1-3; TRBD1 aligns across 10 bases. V lost 5 bases to trimming and J lost 12 bases; unmatched junction nucleotides: 7. Germline V gene lookup returns CDR1 SGHTA and CDR2 FQGNSA. The CDR3 consists of 13 residues. CDR3 coding DNA: TGTGCCAGCAGCCGGGACAGGGGTGAAATCATATATTTT. Its protein is CASSRDRGEIIYF.

This clone was recorded once. The chain recombines TRBV10-3 with TRBJ2-1; the match to TRBD2 covers 14 bases. V lost 8 bases, J lost 8 bases, and 17 bases stayed unmatched. The CDR3 has 18 amino acids. Germline CDR1 ENHRY, CDR2 SYGVKD. The CDR3 coding sequence is TGTGCCATCGGACCCGGGACTAGCGGGAGTCCGTACAAAGATGAGCAGTTCTTC. This sequence encodes CAIGPGTSGSPYKDEQFF.

V is TRBV19 and J is TRBJ2-3; TRBD1 matches 7 bases. Germline V CDR1 and CDR2: LNHDA, SQIVND (reference sequence). Trimming removed 6 bases from V and 3 bases from J; junction bases left unmatched: 6. The CDR3 loop spans 14 amino acids. CDR3 protein: CASRPGQLTDTQYF. The CDR3 nucleotides read TGTGCCAGTAGGCCGGGACAGCTGACAGATACGCAGTATTTT. The variable domain in full, completed from reference TRBV19 and TRBJ2-3, reads DGGITQSPKYLFRKEGQNVTLSCEQNLNHDAMYWYRQDPGQGLRLIYYSQIVNDFQKGDIAEGYSVSREKKESFPLTVTSAQKNPTAFYLCASRPGQLTDTQYFGPGTRLTVL.

The chain is built from TRBV7-6 and TRBJ1-4, with TRBD1 as a possible D gene (5 bases). This CDR3 contains 17 residues. The V gene lost 5 bases and the J gene lost 5 bases, with 21 bases spanning the gap. Germline values: CDR1 SGHVS, CDR2 FNYEAQ. The CDR3 region has the DNA TGTGCCAGCAGCCACCGAGGGGAGGGAAAAGGCAATGAAAAACTGTTTTTT. Its translation is CASSHRGEGKGNEKLFF.

This clone was observed once. The V and J genes are TRBV5-5 and TRBJ2-7; TRBD1 might be the D (6 bases). The CDR3 length is 14 residues. The germline CDR1 and CDR2 sequences are SGHKS and YYEKEE (reference sequence). V lost 4 bases and J 3 bases, leaving 14 bases between the germline ends. CDR3 residues: CASSHRDIFYEQYF. CDR3 DNA sequence: TGTGCCAGCAGCCACCGGGACATTTTCTACGAGCAGTACTTC.

Comment on this clone: Other DNA sequences of this sample code for an identical CDR3. This sequence joins TRBV9 and TRBJ2-7; 10 bases are shared with TRBD1. This CDR3 spans 14 amino acids. Germline loops: CDR1 SGDLS, CDR2 YYNGEE. The V gene end was trimmed by 2 bases and the J gene end by 3 bases; junction bases not matched to a gene: 2. DNA of the CDR3: TGTGCCAGCAGCGTGGGACAGGGGAACTACGAGCAGTACTTC. Residues: CASSVGQGNYEQYF.

The chain joins TRBV28 to TRBJ1-5; D ambiguous. The germline V and J ends were trimmed by 2 bases and 6 bases, with 11 bases remaining between them. The length of the CDR3 is 14 residues. Germline CDR1 and CDR2: MDHEN and SYDVKM. The CDR3 sequence is CASSLPLGGQPQHF. DNA for the CDR3: TGTGCCAGCAGTTTACCGTTGGGAGGTCAGCCCCAGCATTTT. The full variable domain, completed using reference TRBV28 and TRBJ1-5, is DVKVTQSSRYLVKRTGEKVFLECVQDMDHENMFWYRQDPGLGLRLIYFSYDVKMKEKGDIPEGYSVSREKKERFSLILESASTNQTSMYLCASSLPLGGQPQHFGDGTRLSIL.

The V and J genes are TRBV7-6 and TRBJ2-5, with 7 bases lining up with TRBD2. V shed 2 bases and J 8 bases; nucleotides not matched to a gene: 2. The germline V gene has CDR1 SGHVS and CDR2 FNYEAQ. The CDR3 contains 12 residues. The CDR3 reads CASSLWEGTQYF. The CDR3, as DNA: TGTGCCAGCAGCTTATGGGAGGGTACCCAGTACTTC.

This clone was detected a few times. V and J are TRBV2 and TRBJ1-2; 9 positions match TRBD1. The J segment lost 2 bases and the V segment lost 6 bases, leaving 7 bases of the junction unmatched. The germline V gene has CDR1 SNHLY and CDR2 FYNNEI. CDR3 length: 15 residues. The CDR3 sequence is CASRIGTGMNYGYTF. Written as DNA, the CDR3 is TGTGCCAGCAGAATCGGGACAGGGATGAACTATGGCTACACCTTC.

Concerning this clone: Relative to the germline gene, one junction end is altered; a read error may explain this. V is TRBV19 and J is TRBJ1-5; D is perhaps TRBD1 (5 bases). Looked up from germline, CDR1 is LNHDA and CDR2 is SQIVND (reference sequence). This CDR3 comprises 14 residues. This chain's CDR3 is CASSIDWTKQPQHF. CDR3 nucleotides: TGTGCCAGTAGCATAGATTGGACAAAACAGCCCCAGCATTTT.

The sample holds many counts of this clone. The chain couples TRBV5-1 to TRBJ2-4, with D hard to call. This CDR3 spans 11 amino acids. Trimming took off 0 bases at V and 6 bases at J, with 1 base between the two ends. Germline V gene lookup returns CDR1 SGHRS and CDR2 YFSETQ. The CDR3 DNA reads TGCGCCAGCAGCTTGGTAAACATTCAGTACTTC. As protein: CASSLVNIQYF.

This clone showed up just a few times. This chain links TRBV13 with TRBJ1-1; TRBD1 matches 8 bases. Trimming removed 2 bases from V and 4 bases from J; junction bases left unmatched: 3. Germline V gene sequence: CDR1 PRHDT, CDR2 FYEKMQ (reference sequence). The CDR3 loop spans 14 amino acids. The CDR3 loop is CASSLQGAGTEAFF. The CDR3 DNA follows: TGTGCCAGCAGCTTACAGGGGGCGGGCACTGAAGCTTTCTTT. The complete variable domain, with remaining parts taken from reference TRBV13 and TRBJ1-1, reads AAGVIQSPRHLIKEKRETATLKCYPIPRHDTVYWYQQGPGQDPQFLISFYEKMQSDKGSIPDRFSAQQFSDYHSELNMSSLELGDSALYFCASSLQGAGTEAFFGQGTRLTVV.

CDR3 DNA: TGTGCCAGCAGCTCCGGGACGGGGTACGAGCAGTACTTC. Its translation: CASSSGTGYEQYF. The rearrangement joins TRBV11-3 to TRBJ2-7; D tentatively fits TRBD1 or TRBD2 (5 bases each). Germline CDR1 SGHNT, CDR2 YENEEA. Trimming pared 4 bases from V and 4 bases from J, leaving 11 bases between. The CDR3 runs to 13 residues.

Here the CDR3 reads CASSHVRQGWIVEQYF. The DNA for the CDR3 is TGCGCCAGCAGCCATGTTAGACAGGGGTGGATTGTCGAGCAGTACTTC. The chain has TRBV4-1 and TRBJ2-7; TRBD1 matches 8 bases. The V gene end was trimmed by 3 bases and the J gene end by 6 bases; junction bases not matched to a gene: 13. The CDR3 consists of 16 residues. Germline CDR1 reads MGHRA; CDR2 reads YSYEKL.

This clone has more than one count but fewer than ten. The chain uses TRBV7-9 and TRBJ1-5; D remains unclear. The germline V and J ends were trimmed by 4 bases and 5 bases, with 9 bases remaining between them. Germline V gives CDR1 SEHNR, CDR2 FQNEAQ (reference sequence). CDR3 length: 13 amino acids. The CDR3 spells CASSSSRYQPQHF. In DNA, the CDR3 is TGTGCCAGCAGCTCCAGCCGGTATCAGCCCCAGCATTTT.

The V gene is TRBV21-1, the J gene TRBJ2-7. TRBV21-1 represents a pseudogene. This CDR3 has 13 amino acids. The DNA of the CDR3 is TGTGCCAGCAGCGAAGCCCGGACCCACGAGCAGTACTTC. This encodes CASSEARTHEQYF.

This clone has just a few counts. This chain joins TRBV2 and TRBJ1-1; D not certain. Trimming stripped 5 bases from V and 4 bases from J, with 8 bases between. The CDR3 consists of 12 residues. Germline assignment: CDR1 SNHLY and CDR2 FYNNEI. CDR3 DNA: TGTGCCAGCAGTCCCGGTCTCACTGAAGCTTTCTTT. Amino acids: CASSPGLTEAFF.

The CDR3 DNA sequence: TGTGCCAGCTCCTCCGTCACTAGCGGCAACAATGAGCAGTTCTTC. This sequence encodes CASSSVTSGNNEQFF. The chain joins TRBV18 to TRBJ2-1, with 8 nucleotides matching TRBD2. From germline, CDR1 is KGHSH and CDR2 LQKENI. The CDR3 is made up of 15 amino acids. J lost 5 bases, V lost 6 bases, and 9 bases had no gene match.

The chain is built from TRBV20-1 and TRBJ2-7; D call uncertain. This CDR3 has 11 residues. Between the trimmed V and J ends, which lost 6 bases and 1 base, there was a span of 7 bases. Germline V gene data show CDR1 as DFQATT and CDR2 as SNEGSKA (reference sequence). The CDR3 region has the DNA TGCAGTGCAGGAGATTCCTACGAGCAGTACTTC. It is translated as CSAGDSYEQYF.

This clone was seen just once. The chain has TRBV10-2 and TRBJ2-4, with 10 bases that match TRBD2. CDR1 is WSHSY and CDR2 is SAAADI in the germline V gene. This CDR3 contains 15 residues. Trimming cost V 7 bases and J 6 bases; bases outside gene matches: 9. CDR3 nucleotides: TGCGCCAGCAAGAGAGCGGGAGGGTTGGGAAACATTCAGTACTTC. It encodes CASKRAGGLGNIQYF.

This sequence joins TRBV7-9 and TRBJ2-7; D is undetermined. The CDR3 covers 12 residues. Trimming pared 1 base from V and 5 bases from J, leaving 6 bases between. Germline V gene data show CDR1 as SEHNR and CDR2 as FQNEAQ (reference sequence). The CDR3 DNA reads TGTGCCAGCAGCTTAGGGTTTAACGAGCAGTACTTC. It encodes CASSLGFNEQYF.

This clone is labeled medium-sized. The rearrangement joins TRBV18 to TRBJ1-1; possibly TRBD1 for D (6 bases). The V gene's germline CDR1 is KGHSH and CDR2 LQKENI. The CDR3 contains 14 residues. V was clipped by 4 bases and J by 1 base, with 10 bases between them. The CDR3 sequence is CASSLTGPNTEAFF. The CDR3 nucleotides are TGTGCCAGCTCACTTACAGGGCCGAACACTGAAGCTTTCTTT.